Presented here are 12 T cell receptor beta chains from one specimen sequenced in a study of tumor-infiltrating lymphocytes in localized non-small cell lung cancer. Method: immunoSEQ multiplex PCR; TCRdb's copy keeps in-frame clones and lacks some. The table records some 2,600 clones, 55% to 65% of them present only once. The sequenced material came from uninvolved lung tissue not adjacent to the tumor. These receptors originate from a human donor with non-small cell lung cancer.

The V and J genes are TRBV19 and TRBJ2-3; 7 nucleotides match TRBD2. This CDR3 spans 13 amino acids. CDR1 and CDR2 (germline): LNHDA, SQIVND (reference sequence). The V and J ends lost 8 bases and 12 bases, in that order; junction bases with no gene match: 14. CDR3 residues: CASFNRDGTKQYF. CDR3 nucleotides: TGTGCCAGTTTTAATCGGGACGGGACTAAACAGTATTTT.

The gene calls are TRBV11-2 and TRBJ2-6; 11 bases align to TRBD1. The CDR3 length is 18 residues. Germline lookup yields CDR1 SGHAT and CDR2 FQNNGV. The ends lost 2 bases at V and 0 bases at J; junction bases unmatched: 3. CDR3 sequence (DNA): TGTGCCAGCAGCTTAACCGGGACAGGGGGCTCTGGGGCCAACGTCCTGACTTTC. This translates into CASSLTGTGGSGANVLTF. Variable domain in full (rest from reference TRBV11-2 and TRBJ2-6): EAGVAQSPRYKIIEKRQSVAFWCNPISGHATLYWYQQILGQGPKLLIQFQNNGVVDDSQLPKDRFSAERLKGVDSTLKIQPAKLEDSAVYLCASSLTGTGGSGANVLTFGAGSRLTVL.

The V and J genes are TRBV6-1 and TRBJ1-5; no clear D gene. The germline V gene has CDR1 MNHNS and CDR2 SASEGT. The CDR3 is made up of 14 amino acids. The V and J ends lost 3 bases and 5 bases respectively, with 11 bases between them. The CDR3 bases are TGTGCCAGCAGTGACGACTCGAGAGATCAGCCCCAGCATTTT. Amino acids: CASSDDSRDQPQHF.

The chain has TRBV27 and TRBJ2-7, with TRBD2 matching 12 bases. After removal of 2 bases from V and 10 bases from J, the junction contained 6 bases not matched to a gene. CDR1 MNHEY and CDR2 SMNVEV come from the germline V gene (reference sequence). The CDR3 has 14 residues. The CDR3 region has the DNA TGTGCCAGCAGTTTAGAGGCTAGCGGGAGGGCTCAGTACTTC. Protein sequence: CASSLEASGRAQYF.

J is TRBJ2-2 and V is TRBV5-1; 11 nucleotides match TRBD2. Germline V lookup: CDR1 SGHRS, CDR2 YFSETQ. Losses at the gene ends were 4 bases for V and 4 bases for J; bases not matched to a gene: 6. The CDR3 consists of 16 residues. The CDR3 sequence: CASSPIAGGPTGELFF. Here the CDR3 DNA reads TGCGCCAGCAGCCCAATAGCGGGAGGGCCCACCGGGGAGCTGTTTTTT.

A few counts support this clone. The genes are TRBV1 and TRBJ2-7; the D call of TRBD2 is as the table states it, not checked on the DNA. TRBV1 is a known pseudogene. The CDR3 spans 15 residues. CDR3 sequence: CTSRISGRAQNEQYF. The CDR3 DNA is TGCACCAGCAGGATTAGCGGGAGGGCCCAGAACGAGCAGTACTTC.

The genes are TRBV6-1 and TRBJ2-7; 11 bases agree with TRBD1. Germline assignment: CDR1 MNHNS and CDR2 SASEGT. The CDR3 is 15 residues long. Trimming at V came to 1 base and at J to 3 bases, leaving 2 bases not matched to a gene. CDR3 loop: CASSEEGTGGYEQYF. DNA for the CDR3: TGTGCCAGCAGTGAAGAGGGGACAGGGGGCTACGAGCAGTACTTC.

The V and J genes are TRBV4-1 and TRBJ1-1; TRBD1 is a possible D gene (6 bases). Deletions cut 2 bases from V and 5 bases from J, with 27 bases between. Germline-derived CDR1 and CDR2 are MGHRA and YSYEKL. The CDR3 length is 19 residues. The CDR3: CASSQPLLVPQGGWTEAFF. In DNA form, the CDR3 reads TGCGCCAGCAGCCAACCATTATTAGTCCCACAGGGTGGGTGGACTGAAGCTTTCTTT.

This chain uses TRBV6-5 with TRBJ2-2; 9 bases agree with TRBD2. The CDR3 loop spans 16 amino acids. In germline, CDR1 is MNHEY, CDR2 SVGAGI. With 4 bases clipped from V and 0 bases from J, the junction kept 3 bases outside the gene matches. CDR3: CASSSQREANTGELFF. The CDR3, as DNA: TGTGCCAGCAGTTCCCAGCGGGAGGCGAACACCGGGGAGCTGTTTTTT.

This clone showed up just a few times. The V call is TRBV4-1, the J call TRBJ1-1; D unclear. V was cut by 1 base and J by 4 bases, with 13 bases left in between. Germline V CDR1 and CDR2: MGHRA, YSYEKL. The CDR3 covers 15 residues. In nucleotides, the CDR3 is TGCGCCAGCAGCCAAGCCGAGGCGGAGGGCACTGAAGCTTTCTTT. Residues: CASSQAEAEGTEAFF.

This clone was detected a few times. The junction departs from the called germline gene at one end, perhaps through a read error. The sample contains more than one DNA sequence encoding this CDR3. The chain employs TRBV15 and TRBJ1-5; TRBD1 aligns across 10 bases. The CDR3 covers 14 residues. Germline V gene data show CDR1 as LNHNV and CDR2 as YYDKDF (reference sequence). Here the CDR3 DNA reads TGTGCCACCAGCAGGACAGGGGGCAACCAGCCCCAGCATTTT. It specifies CATSRTGGNQPQHF.

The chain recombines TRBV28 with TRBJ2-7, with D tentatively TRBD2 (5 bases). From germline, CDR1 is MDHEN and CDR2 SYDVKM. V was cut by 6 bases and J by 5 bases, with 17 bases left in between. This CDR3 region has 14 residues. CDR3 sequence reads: CASSVSPSSDEQYF. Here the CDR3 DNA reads TGTGCCAGCAGCGTATCCCCTAGCTCGGACGAGCAGTACTTC. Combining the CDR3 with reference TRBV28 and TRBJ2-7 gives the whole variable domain DVKVTQSSRYLVKRTGEKVFLECVQDMDHENMFWYRQDPGLGLRLIYFSYDVKMKEKGDIPEGYSVSREKKERFSLILESASTNQTSMYLCASSVSPSSDEQYFGPGTRLTVT.